Listed below are T cell receptor beta chains from one sample, sequenced in a study of PD-1 blockade in classical Hodgkin lymphoma. The method was immunoSEQ multiplex PCR; TCRdb's version includes in-frame clones alone and lacks a portion of them. The sample holds 27,000 or so clones; around 72% are singletons and the top ten take approximately 3.6%. This specimen was peripheral blood mononuclear cells (PBMCs), taken before the fourth cycle of nivolumab. These receptors were collected from a human donor with classical Hodgkin lymphoma. Each CDR3 is given with its conserved first and last residue. A D gene is named only where the DNA matches it firmly. The size entry is marked missing in some rows and otherwise reads once, few, many or a size class.

CDR3nt: TGCGCCAGCAGACTTAGCGGGACTAGCACAGATACGCAGTATTTT
CDR3aa: CASRLSGTSTDTQYF
j_gene: TRBJ2-3
d_gene: TRBD2
v_gene: TRBV4-1
abundance: .

CDR3nt: TGTGCCAGCAGCTTACGGGGACAGGGGTCCTCTGGGGCCAACGTCCTGACTTTC
CDR3aa: CASSLRGQGSSGANVLTF
j_gene: TRBJ2-6
d_gene: TRBD1
v_gene: TRBV7-3
abundance: .

CDR3nt: TGTGCCAGCAGTCTAGCGGGCGGGTCCGTAGAGACCCAGTACTTC
CDR3aa: CASSLAGGSVETQYF
j_gene: TRBJ2-5
d_gene: TRBD2
v_gene: TRBV6-1
abundance: once

CDR3nt: TGTGCCAGCAGCCCTAAGGGGCACAAGCTACACCAAGAGACCCAGTACTTC
CDR3aa: CASSPKGHKLHQETQYF
j_gene: TRBJ2-5
d_gene: .
v_gene: TRBV11-3
abundance: .

CDR3nt: TGTGCCAGTCGGAGGGCAGACGTTTACGAGCAGTACTTC
CDR3aa: CASRRADVYEQYF
j_gene: TRBJ2-7
d_gene: .
v_gene: TRBV27
abundance: .

CDR3nt: TGTGCCAGCAGCCCTTTGACAGGGGAAGAGACCCAGTACTTC
CDR3aa: CASSPLTGEETQYF
j_gene: TRBJ2-5
d_gene: TRBD1
v_gene: TRBV7-8
abundance: .

CDR3nt: TGTGCCAGCAGCTTGGGGCTGACTAATCCTAGCGCCTTCTATACCCAGTACTTC
CDR3aa: CASSLGLTNPSAFYTQYF
j_gene: TRBJ2-5
d_gene: .
v_gene: TRBV5-4
abundance: .

CDR3nt: TGTGCCAGCAGCTTAGTGGGTCGAGGGAACACTGAAGCTTTCTTT
CDR3aa: CASSLVGRGNTEAFF
j_gene: TRBJ1-1
d_gene: .
v_gene: TRBV11-2
abundance: .

CDR3nt: TGTGCCAGCAGCTTGGATCTCAGGGGGTACTATGGCTACACCTTC
CDR3aa: CASSLDLRGYYGYTF
j_gene: TRBJ1-2
d_gene: TRBD1
v_gene: TRBV5-6
abundance: .

CDR3nt: TGTGCCAGCAGCTCTACGTGGACTAGCGGGAATTGGGACACCGGGGAGCTGTTTTTT
CDR3aa: CASSSTWTSGNWDTGELFF
j_gene: TRBJ2-2
d_gene: TRBD2
v_gene: TRBV9
abundance: few

CDR3nt: TGTGCCAGTAGCTATTCGGGCAATGGCTACACCTTC
CDR3aa: CASSYSGNGYTF
j_gene: TRBJ1-2
d_gene: .
v_gene: TRBV19
abundance: .

CDR3nt: TGTGCCAGCAGCCTCGACCCATGGACAGGGGTGGGGTATGGCTACACCTTC
CDR3aa: CASSLDPWTGVGYGYTF
j_gene: TRBJ1-2
d_gene: TRBD1
v_gene: TRBV5-8
abundance: .

CDR3nt: TGTGCCAGCAGTGAATGGATTGGACTCGAGCAGTACTTC
CDR3aa: CASSEWIGLEQYF
j_gene: TRBJ2-7
d_gene: .
v_gene: TRBV6-1
abundance: few

CDR3nt: TGTGCCAGCAGCTTAGCCCAGGGGTTTTGGTCCACTGAAGCTTTCTTT
CDR3aa: CASSLAQGFWSTEAFF
j_gene: TRBJ1-1
d_gene: .
v_gene: TRBV7-9
abundance: .

CDR3nt: TGTGCCAGCAGTTCTTCCGGGACAGGAGGCTACGAGCAGTACTTC
CDR3aa: CASSSSGTGGYEQYF
j_gene: TRBJ2-7
d_gene: TRBD1
v_gene: TRBV6-6
abundance: few

CDR3nt: TGTGCCAGCAGCTCTGGGACTGGAGACTACGAGCAGTACTTC
CDR3aa: CASSSGTGDYEQYF
j_gene: TRBJ2-7
d_gene: .
v_gene: TRBV7-9
abundance: .

CDR3nt: TGCGCCAGCAGCCAGGGACTAGCGGGGGCCCAAGAGACCCAGTACTTC
CDR3aa: CASSQGLAGAQETQYF
j_gene: TRBJ2-5
d_gene: TRBD2
v_gene: TRBV5-1
abundance: .

CDR3nt: TGCGCCAGCAGCTTGAGACCGCCCGGGAGAAGTTACAATGAGCAGTTCTTC
CDR3aa: CASSLRPPGRSYNEQFF
j_gene: TRBJ2-1
d_gene: .
v_gene: TRBV5-1
abundance: .

CDR3nt: TGCGCCAGCAGCCAAGATTATATCACAGATACGCAGTATTTT
CDR3aa: CASSQDYITDTQYF
j_gene: TRBJ2-3
d_gene: .
v_gene: TRBV4-3
abundance: once

CDR3nt: TGTGCCAGCAGTTTATCGGGCAGGGGTGCAGAGCAGTACTTC
CDR3aa: CASSLSGRGAEQYF
j_gene: TRBJ2-7
d_gene: .
v_gene: TRBV27
abundance: once

CDR3nt: TGTGCCAGCTCACCACCAACAGGGGGCTCCGGGGAGCTGTTTTTT
CDR3aa: CASSPPTGGSGELFF
j_gene: TRBJ2-2
d_gene: TRBD1
v_gene: TRBV18
abundance: .

CDR3nt: TGCGCCAGCAGCCAAGTAGGCTCGCGGGAGACCCAGTACTTC
CDR3aa: CASSQVGSRETQYF
j_gene: TRBJ2-5
d_gene: .
v_gene: TRBV4-1
abundance: .

CDR3nt: TGCAGTGCCGCGCGGCATGAGCAGTTCTTC
CDR3aa: CSAARHEQFF
j_gene: TRBJ2-1
d_gene: .
v_gene: TRBV20-1
abundance: .

CDR3nt: TGTGCCAGCAGTCTACCTAGCGGGGGCAGCACAGATACGCAGTATTTT
CDR3aa: CASSLPSGGSTDTQYF
j_gene: TRBJ2-3
d_gene: TRBD2
v_gene: TRBV6-6
abundance: .

CDR3nt: TGTGCCAGCTCTGGGGGATCTGGAAACACCATATATTTT
CDR3aa: CASSGGSGNTIYF
j_gene: TRBJ1-3
d_gene: .
v_gene: TRBV11-3
abundance: .

CDR3nt: TGTGCCAGCTCACCATCAGCGGGACAGGGGAAAGGCTCTAGCACAGATACGCAGTATTTT
CDR3aa: CASSPSAGQGKGSSTDTQYF
j_gene: TRBJ2-3
d_gene: TRBD1
v_gene: TRBV18
abundance: .

CDR3nt: TGCGCCAGCAGCTTGGGGGACAGACCTTCAGGGGAGACCCAGTACTTC
CDR3aa: CASSLGDRPSGETQYF
j_gene: TRBJ2-5
d_gene: TRBD1
v_gene: TRBV5-1
abundance: .

CDR3nt: TGTGCCAGTTTTAGCGGGAGCACAGATACGCAGTATTTT
CDR3aa: CASFSGSTDTQYF
j_gene: TRBJ2-3
d_gene: TRBD2
v_gene: TRBV27
abundance: medium-sized

CDR3nt: TGTGCCAGCAGTGAAGTGTGGGGATACAATGAGCAGTTCTTC
CDR3aa: CASSEVWGYNEQFF
j_gene: TRBJ2-1
d_gene: .
v_gene: TRBV6-1
abundance: few

CDR3nt: TGTGCCAGCAGCTGGGACAGGAGCTCCGAGCAGTACTTC
CDR3aa: CASSWDRSSEQYF
j_gene: TRBJ2-7
d_gene: TRBD1
v_gene: TRBV5-4
abundance: .

CDR3nt: TGTGCCAGCAGCTACCTGGGGAGTGGGGCCAACGTCCTGACTTTC
CDR3aa: CASSYLGSGANVLTF
j_gene: TRBJ2-6
d_gene: .
v_gene: TRBV7-2
abundance: .

CDR3nt: TGTGCCAGCAGCACCGGGACAGGGGGCTTTAATCAGCCCCAGCATTTT
CDR3aa: CASSTGTGGFNQPQHF
j_gene: TRBJ1-5
d_gene: TRBD1
v_gene: TRBV5-6
abundance: .

CDR3nt: TGCGCCAGCAGCTTGGAAGGGACTCGCCCGGGAGAGACCCAGTACTTC
CDR3aa: CASSLEGTRPGETQYF
j_gene: TRBJ2-5
d_gene: .
v_gene: TRBV5-1
abundance: once

CDR3nt: TGTGCCAGCAGTTTATGGGCGAAGAACACTGAAGCTTTCTTT
CDR3aa: CASSLWAKNTEAFF
j_gene: TRBJ1-1
d_gene: .
v_gene: TRBV27
abundance: medium-sized

CDR3nt: TGTGCCAGTAGTATTTATGCAGGGAACTCCTATGGCTACACCTTC
CDR3aa: CASSIYAGNSYGYTF
j_gene: TRBJ1-2
d_gene: .
v_gene: TRBV19
abundance: few

CDR3nt: TGTGCCAGCTCAAAGGTATGGACTAGCGATTTCTCCGGCACAGATACGCAGTATTTT
CDR3aa: CASSKVWTSDFSGTDTQYF
j_gene: TRBJ2-3
d_gene: TRBD2
v_gene: TRBV18
abundance: once

CDR3nt: TGTGCCAGCAGGGGGGGCTCCTACGAGCAGTACTTC
CDR3aa: CASRGGSYEQYF
j_gene: TRBJ2-7
d_gene: .
v_gene: TRBV6-5
abundance: .

CDR3nt: TGTGCCAGCAGCGTTTTAGCGGGGGGTTACGAGCAGTACTTC
CDR3aa: CASSVLAGGYEQYF
j_gene: TRBJ2-7
d_gene: TRBD2
v_gene: TRBV9
abundance: .

CDR3nt: TGCGCCAGCAGCTTGGAGGGGGTCAAGAATGAAAAACTGTTTTTT
CDR3aa: CASSLEGVKNEKLFF
j_gene: TRBJ1-4
d_gene: .
v_gene: TRBV5-1
abundance: .

CDR3nt: TGTGCCAGCAGATCAGGGGCCGGGTTCGAGCAGTACTTC
CDR3aa: CASRSGAGFEQYF
j_gene: TRBJ2-7
d_gene: .
v_gene: TRBV5-4
abundance: few

CDR3nt: TGCAGCGTTGAAGCCAGGGGGCAGTCTAATGAAAAACTGTTTTTT
CDR3aa: CSVEARGQSNEKLFF
j_gene: TRBJ1-4
d_gene: TRBD1
v_gene: TRBV29-1
abundance: .

CDR3nt: TGTGCCAGCAGCTTATTCTATGGCTACACCTTC
CDR3aa: CASSLFYGYTF
j_gene: TRBJ1-2
d_gene: .
v_gene: TRBV7-9
abundance: .

CDR3nt: TGTGCCAGCAGCCCCCAGTCTTACAATCAGCCCCAGCATTTT
CDR3aa: CASSPQSYNQPQHF
j_gene: TRBJ1-5
d_gene: .
v_gene: TRBV28
abundance: .

CDR3nt: TGTGCCAGCAGCGTATTGGATGCTTCCTACGAGCAGTACTTC
CDR3aa: CASSVLDASYEQYF
j_gene: TRBJ2-7
d_gene: .
v_gene: TRBV9
abundance: .

CDR3nt: TGCAGCGCGGGGGCTAGCGGGACCTACGAGCAGTACTTC
CDR3aa: CSAGASGTYEQYF
j_gene: TRBJ2-7
d_gene: TRBD2
v_gene: TRBV29-1
abundance: few

CDR3nt: TGTGCCTGGAGTGTAGTGCAGTCGTATTCACCCCTCCACTTT
CDR3aa: CAWSVVQSYSPLHF
j_gene: TRBJ1-6
d_gene: .
v_gene: TRBV30
abundance: .

CDR3nt: TGCGCCAGTAGCTTGGGCTACGAGCAGTACTTC
CDR3aa: CASSLGYEQYF
j_gene: TRBJ2-7
d_gene: .
v_gene: TRBV10-1
abundance: .

CDR3nt: TGTGCCAGCAGCCTCTGGGGGGGCATGAACACTGAAGCTTTCTTT
CDR3aa: CASSLWGGMNTEAFF
j_gene: TRBJ1-1
d_gene: .
v_gene: TRBV28
abundance: .

CDR3nt: TGCGCCAGCAGCTTGGACAGCGGGAGCAATCAGCCCCAGCATTTT
CDR3aa: CASSLDSGSNQPQHF
j_gene: TRBJ1-5
d_gene: .
v_gene: TRBV5-1
abundance: .